Presented here are 22 T cell receptor beta chains from one specimen sequenced in a study of control samples from healthy donors and cancer patients. Sequencing was performed with immunoSEQ multiplex PCR; in TCRdb, only in-frame clones are kept and a portion is missing. The sample includes tens of thousands of clones, approximately 90% of them seen just once. The material sequenced was PBMCs. The source is a woman aged 40 to 50 with head and neck cancer.

The V and J genes are TRBV7-3 and TRBJ2-2, with D possibly being TRBD1 (6 bases). This CDR3 contains 14 residues. Deletions cut 5 bases from V and 6 bases from J, with 13 bases between. Germline V gene data show CDR1 as SGHTA and CDR2 as FQGTGA. The CDR3 loop is CASSRGGNAGELFF. CDR3 DNA sequence: TGTGCCAGCAGCCGAGGGGGTAACGCCGGGGAGCTGTTTTTT. The variable domain in full, completed from reference TRBV7-3 and TRBJ2-2, reads GAGVSQTPSNKVTEKGKYVELRCDPISGHTALYWYRQSLGQGPEFLIYFQGTGAADDSGLPNDRFFAVRPEGSVSTLKIQRTERGDSAVYLCASSRGGNAGELFFGEGSRLTVL.

V gene TRBV9 combines with J gene TRBJ2-6; possible D gene TRBD2, 5 bases. This CDR3 comprises 14 residues. Germline CDR1 reads SGDLS; CDR2 reads YYNGEE. Trimming shortened V by 2 bases and J by 2 bases, and 5 bases separated the two germline ends. The CDR3 DNA sequence: TGTGCCAGCAGCGTCGGGGCTGGGGCCAACGTCCTGACTTTC. This gives the protein CASSVGAGANVLTF.

The V and J genes are TRBV20-1 and TRBJ2-7; 7 nucleotides agree with TRBD1. V lost 3 bases and J lost 1; bases outside the gene matches: 9. From germline, CDR1 is DFQATT and CDR2 SNEGSKA (reference sequence). This CDR3 is built from 15 residues. CDR3 region: CSASRQGEHSYEQYF. The CDR3 nucleotides read TGCAGTGCTAGTCGACAGGGTGAACATTCCTACGAGCAGTACTTC.

As concerns this clone: The junction differs from germline at one of its ends, possibly a read error. The genes are TRBV12-3 or TRBV12-4 and TRBJ2-3; TRBD2 aligns across 7 bases. CDR3 length: 12 amino acids. The CDR3 is CPRGVGTDTQYF. DNA for the CDR3: TGCCCTCGGGGGGTAGGCACAGATACGCAGTATTTT.

J is TRBJ1-2 and V is TRBV6-6; 10 positions agree with TRBD1. Germline V gene data show CDR1 as MNHNY and CDR2 as SVGAGI (reference sequence). After removal of 5 bases from V and 4 bases from J, the junction contained 16 bases not matched to a gene. The length of the CDR3 is 18 residues. In nucleotides, the CDR3 is TGTGCCAGCAGTCTCCTCGGGACAGGGGAAGAGCGGCTCTATGGCTACACCTTC. This codes for CASSLLGTGEERLYGYTF.

CDR3 in DNA: TGTGCCAGCAGCTTTCCCGGGACAGGGGATGGCTACACCTTC. It encodes CASSFPGTGDGYTF. The chain recombines TRBV5-4 with TRBJ1-2, with TRBD1 identical over 10 bases. Looked up from germline, CDR1 is SGHNT and CDR2 is YYREEE (reference sequence). This CDR3 region has 14 residues. The V gene end was trimmed by 2 bases and the J gene end by 6 bases; junction bases not matched to a gene: 4.

This chain joins TRBV5-1 and TRBJ2-5; D call uncertain. V was trimmed by 2 bases and J by 4 bases, leaving 3 bases between them. CDR1 is SGHRS, CDR2 YFSETQ, per germline. The CDR3 sequence is 11 residues long. The CDR3 sequence: CASSFAETQYF. The CDR3 DNA follows: TGCGCCAGCAGCTTCGCAGAGACCCAGTACTTC.

J is TRBJ1-1 and V is TRBV6-5; TRBD1 matches at 11 bases. The CDR3 covers 15 residues. Germline CDR1 and CDR2: MNHEY and SVGAGI. The trim removed 6 bases at V and 4 bases at J, leaving 7 bases unmatched. This CDR3 reads CASRGTGGKGTEAFF. Written as DNA, the CDR3 is TGTGCCAGCAGAGGGACAGGGGGTAAGGGCACTGAAGCTTTCTTT.

J is TRBJ2-1 and V is TRBV5-4; 10 nucleotides line up with TRBD1. Looked up from germline, CDR1 is SGHNT and CDR2 is YYREEE (reference sequence). V trimming: 3 bases; J trimming: 5 bases; junction bases outside the gene matches: 8. The CDR3 consists of 16 residues. Here the CDR3 DNA reads TGTGCCAGCAGCTCGGCCCGGGACAGGGGCAACAATGAGCAGTTCTTC. Residues: CASSSARDRGNNEQFF.

CDR3 nucleotides: TGTGCCAGCAGGGGGGGCGCGAGCGGGGGGTTGAGCTCCTACAATGAGCAGTTCTTC. Translated: CASRGGASGGLSSYNEQFF. V usage is TRBV2 and J usage is TRBJ2-1, with 9 bases that match TRBD2. J lost 0 bases, V lost 6 bases, and 15 bases had no gene match. Germline lookup yields CDR1 SNHLY and CDR2 FYNNEI. The CDR3 is 19 residues long.

The chain joins TRBV5-4 to TRBJ2-1; TRBD1 is a possible D gene (5 bases). This CDR3 is built from 16 residues. Trimming removed 0 bases from V and 0 bases from J, with 10 bases in between. Germline loops: CDR1 SGHNT, CDR2 YYREEE (reference sequence). For the CDR3, the DNA is TGTGCCAGCAGCTTGGGTGGACAAAGCTCCTACAATGAGCAGTTCTTC. Protein: CASSLGGQSSYNEQFF.

The chain uses TRBV30 and TRBJ1-1; D gene uncertain. The CDR3 runs 13 residues. Germline V CDR1 and CDR2: GTSNPN, SVGIG (reference sequence). Trimming removed 2 bases at V and 5 bases at J, with 12 bases between. As DNA, the CDR3 is TGTGCCTGGAGTCCCGGCCTGGGGACTGAAGCTTTCTTT. This gives the protein CAWSPGLGTEAFF.

The chain has TRBV19 and TRBJ1-6, with TRBD1 as a possible D gene (5 bases). The V and J ends lost 6 bases and 5 bases respectively, with 11 bases between them. Germline V CDR1 and CDR2: LNHDA, SQIVND (reference sequence). The CDR3 is 14 amino acids. The DNA of the CDR3 is TGTGCCAGTAGAAAGTCCAGGGATAATTCACCCCTCCACTTT. It specifies CASRKSRDNSPLHF.

The CDR3 is CSVERAANYGYTF. The CDR3 DNA follows: TGCAGCGTTGAGAGGGCAGCTAACTATGGCTACACCTTC. The chain links TRBV29-1 to TRBJ1-2; D unresolved. The length of the CDR3 is 13 residues. From germline, CDR1 is SQVTM and CDR2 ANQGSEA. V lost 3 bases and J lost 0, with 8 bases in between. Variable domain in full (rest from reference TRBV29-1 and TRBJ1-2): SAVISQKPSRDICQRGTSLTIQCQVDSQVTMMFWYRQQPGQSLTLIATANQGSEATYESGFVIDKFPISRPNLTFSTLTVSNMSPEDSSIYLCSVERAANYGYTFGSGTRLTVV.

The CDR3 DNA sequence: TGTGCCAGCAGCTTCGGCGAAGGGGGCCTTGGCTACACCTTC. This codes for CASSFGEGGLGYTF. The chain joins TRBV7-6 to TRBJ1-2; 7 nucleotides agree with TRBD1. CDR3 size: 14 residues. After removal of 3 bases from V and 7 bases from J, the junction contained 8 bases not matched to a gene. CDR1 is SGHVS, CDR2 FNYEAQ, per germline.

The V call is TRBV18, the J call TRBJ2-7, with D possibly being TRBD1 (6 bases). V shed 0 bases and J shed 3 bases, with 9 bases lying between them. CDR3 length: 14 residues. Per the germline V gene, CDR1 is KGHSH and CDR2 is LQKENI. This CDR3 is CASSPPPGVYEQYF. DNA for the CDR3: TGTGCCAGCTCACCACCTCCAGGGGTCTACGAGCAGTACTTC.

The chain joins TRBV19 to TRBJ2-1; tentatively, D is TRBD2 (5 bases). V was shortened by 3 bases and J by 6 bases, with 12 bases between the two germline ends. Germline loops: CDR1 LNHDA, CDR2 SQIVND (reference sequence). The CDR3 is made up of 14 amino acids. The CDR3 loop reads CASSIAGRVNEQFF. The CDR3 nucleotides read TGTGCCAGTAGTATTGCCGGGCGGGTCAATGAGCAGTTCTTC.

The V and J genes are TRBV4-2 and TRBJ1-1; tentatively, D is TRBD1 (6 bases). CDR3 length: 16 residues. Germline V gene data show CDR1 as LGHNA and CDR2 as YNFKEQ. The germline V and J ends were trimmed by 4 bases and 5 bases, with 20 bases remaining between them. CDR3 DNA: TGTGCCAGCAGCCCGGGCCGGGACATTCCCTATACTGAAGCTTTCTTT. Its protein product is CASSPGRDIPYTEAFF.

As DNA, the CDR3 is TGCGCCACCCACACGGGGGAAGTAGCGGGCCTTTACGAGCAGTACTTC. It yields the protein CATHTGEVAGLYEQYF. The chain is built from TRBV10-2 and TRBJ2-7, with 7 bases matching TRBD2. CDR3 length: 16 amino acids. V dropped 10 bases and J dropped 4; count of bases not matched to a gene: 19. Germline-derived CDR1 and CDR2 are WSHSY and SAAADI.

The chain couples TRBV27 to TRBJ2-1; D perhaps matches TRBD2 (5 bases). This CDR3 has 14 residues. Trimming stripped 3 bases from V and 0 bases from J, with 6 bases between. Per the germline V gene, CDR1 is MNHEY and CDR2 is SMNVEV (reference sequence). CDR3 region: CASSFGSSYNEQFF. For the CDR3, the DNA is TGTGCCAGCAGTTTTGGGAGCTCCTACAATGAGCAGTTCTTC.

J is TRBJ1-2 and V is TRBV28; D uncertain. CDR3 length: 16 amino acids. Germline V gene data show CDR1 as MDHEN and CDR2 as SYDVKM. V lost 3 bases and J lost 0, with 14 bases in between. The CDR3 protein is CASSLPLGSTNYGYTF. CDR3 in DNA: TGTGCCAGCAGTTTGCCTCTAGGTTCGACTAACTATGGCTACACCTTC.

V gene TRBV6-5 combines with J gene TRBJ2-5, with D unclear. V was clipped by 4 bases and J by 2 bases, with 8 bases between them. In germline, CDR1 is MNHEY, CDR2 SVGAGI. The CDR3 loop spans 13 amino acids. This CDR3 is CASSLQKQETQYF. The CDR3 region has the DNA TGTGCCAGCAGTTTACAGAAACAAGAGACCCAGTACTTC.